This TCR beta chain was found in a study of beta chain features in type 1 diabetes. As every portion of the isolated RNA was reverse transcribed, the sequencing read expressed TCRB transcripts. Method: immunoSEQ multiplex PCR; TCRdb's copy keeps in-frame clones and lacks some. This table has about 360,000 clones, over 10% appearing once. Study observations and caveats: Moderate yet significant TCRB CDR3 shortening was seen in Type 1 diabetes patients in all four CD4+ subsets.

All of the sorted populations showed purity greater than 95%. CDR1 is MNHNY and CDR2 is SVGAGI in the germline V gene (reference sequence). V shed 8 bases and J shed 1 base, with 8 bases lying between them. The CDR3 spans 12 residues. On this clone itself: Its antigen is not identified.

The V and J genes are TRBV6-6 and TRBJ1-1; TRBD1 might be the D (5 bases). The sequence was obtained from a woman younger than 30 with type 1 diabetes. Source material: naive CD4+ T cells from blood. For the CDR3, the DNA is TGTGCCAGCCAAACAGGGAACACTGAAGCTTTCTTT. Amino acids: CASQTGNTEAFF.